This T cell receptor beta chain is drawn from a study of OX40 agonist ivuxolimab in advanced cancers. With respect to the entire study: Ivuxolimab was a fully human IgG2 agonistic monoclonal antibody targeting the costimulatory receptor OX40 (CD134). Intravenous ivuxolimab was administered to patients every 2 weeks at six dose levels: 0.01, 0.1, 0.3, 1.5, 3 and 10 mg/kg. Of the roughly 52 patients in dose escalation, about 20 had hepatocellular carcinoma, some 15 had melanoma, 9 had renal cell carcinoma and 9 had head and neck cancer. In the dose-escalation cohort, around 80% of patients were male, and the mean age was 60 years with a range of about 20 to 80. Patients were allowed to have had prior anti-PD-1, anti-PD-L1 or anti-CTLA-4 therapy, and 30% to 40% of the dose-escalation patients had been treated with checkpoint inhibitors. Partial responses were achieved by three dose-escalation patients, of whom one had hepatocellular carcinoma and two had cutaneous melanoma. Peripheral TCRbeta sequencing was intended to test whether TCR sequence diversity was altered and clonal T-cell expansion was caused by ivuxolimab. The paper covers the monotherapy dose-escalation part of the phase I ivuxolimab trial, which included N ≈ 57 patients. Broader findings and caveats from the paper: At doses from 0.1 to 3.0 mg/kg, clonal expansion was seen in both CD4+ and CD8+ blood T cells between baseline and week 6. In the 0.1-3.0 mg/kg groups, partial responders were among the patients with the lowest normalized peripheral clonal expansion, particularly in CD8+ T cells. Low levels of normalized T-cell clonal expansion were also shown by some nonresponding patients. Antigen specificity was not determined for the clonally expanded peripheral T cells. After ivuxolimab, CD8+ T cells had more expanded clones than CD4+ T cells on average.

Patients with a history of autoimmune disease or receiving systemic immunosuppression were excluded from the trial. Peripheral blood for TCR sequencing was collected from all dose cohorts at baseline, on cycle 4 day 1, and on cycle 7 day 1. The samples were drawn from a first-in-human, open-label, multicenter phase I dose-escalation trial of ivuxolimab. Adults with locally advanced or metastatic melanoma, renal cell, hepatocellular, or head and neck squamous cell carcinoma were enrolled in the trial. Before TCR sequencing, CD4+ T cells and CD8+ T cells were sorted from peripheral blood as separate populations. For sequencing of the TCRbeta CDR3 region, genomic DNA was extracted from the sorted cells. The immunoSEQ Assay was used for sequencing of TCRbeta CDR3 regions. The table comes from immuneACCESS by way of TCRdb, which keeps in-frame sequences with V and J called. Part of the clones is missing from these tables; in studies checked, under half for an unresolved V gene and the rest for unknown reasons. The sample table contains 75,000 to 95,000 clones; only one count was recorded for about 90% of them. The ten largest clones take up 0.5% to 0.65% of the sample.

The V end loses 0 bases and the J end loses 2 bases, and a stretch of 5 bases separates them. The CDR3 covers 13 residues, taking in both the cysteine and the phenylalanine. CDR3 DNA is the only sequence kept; it has 39 bases, read in frame from the first base. The germline V gene provides CDR1 SGHRS and CDR2 YFSETQ. As concerns this clone: Its recognized antigen is unknown. Base-call qualities are not available, and no considerably larger clone is one nucleotide away.

The clonotype originates from an adult with an advanced solid tumor such as melanoma, head and neck, liver or kidney cancer. The sequence joins TRBV5-1 to TRBJ1-2; the D gene is not confidently resolved. Sequenced material: CD4+ or CD8+ T cells sorted from blood, taken in a trial of the OX40 agonist ivuxolimab. The CDR3 loop reads CASSLAGNYGYTF. The nucleotide sequence reads as follows: TGCGCCAGCAGCTTGGCCGGCAACTATGGCTACACCTTC.